The clone carrying this T cell receptor beta chain was counted between two and nine times. Its antigen is undetermined. The germline V and J ends were trimmed by 3 bases and 3 bases, with 8 bases remaining between them. Germline V lookup: CDR1 KGHSH, CDR2 LQKENI. There are 13 residues in the CDR3. PCR employed 60 Vbeta and 13 Jbeta primers. The repertoire was sequenced with immunoSEQ multiplex PCR; TCRdb's copy has only in-frame clones and lacks some. Of some 150,000 clones listed, over 60% were seen once; the top ten hold about 2.9%. These data originate in a study of cytomegalovirus exposure and HLA in healthy donors. Whole-study results and caveats: Rare sequences made up most TCRs, while some public TCRs were found in many donors. By a later analysis, the bulk of CMV-associated TCR beta chains appeared HLA-restricted.

The source is a young woman in good health and CMV-seropositive. Sequencing was performed on PBMCs. V and J are TRBV18 and TRBJ1-1; D is uncertain. The CDR3 loop reads CASSPGADTEAFF. CDR3 coding DNA: TGTGCCAGCTCACCCGGCGCGGACACTGAAGCTTTCTTT.